The rows below give T cell receptor beta chains drawn from one sample of a study of cytomegalovirus exposure and HLA in healthy donors. Only in-frame clones appear in the TCRdb table, and some are missing; sequencing was by immunoSEQ multiplex PCR. The sample includes 99,000 or so clones, about 15% of them seen just once. The specimen was PBMCs. The source of these receptors is a female donor in good health and CMV-seronegative. The CDR3 runs from the conserved cysteine through the conserved F or W. D genes are given only for firm matches. The size field is filled for only some rows; it gives once, few, many or a size class.

TGTGCCAGCAGCTCGACAGGGTTCCAAGAGACCCAGTACTTC	CASSSTGFQETQYF	TRBJ2-5	TRBV7-2	14	TRBD1	few
TGTGCCATCAGCCGGGACTGGGGGACCGAAAAACTGTTTTTT	CAISRDWGTEKLFF	TRBJ1-4	TRBV10-3	14	.	few
TGCGCCAGCAGTCCCGACAGCTCTGGAAACACCATATATTTT	CASSPDSSGNTIYF	TRBJ1-3	TRBV10-1	14	.	few
TGTGCCATCAGTGAGCGGCGGGGGGCCCACAATGAGCAGTTCTTC	CAISERRGAHNEQFF	TRBJ2-1	TRBV10-3	15	TRBD2	.
TGTGCCTGGATACGCGCCAGGGAGGGTTCCTACGAGCAGTACTTC	CAWIRAREGSYEQYF	TRBJ2-7	TRBV30	15	TRBD2	few
TGTGCCAGCAGTGGGTGGGGGGGTGGCTACACCTTC	CASSGWGGGYTF	TRBJ1-2	TRBV25-1	12	.	.
TGTGCCAGTAGTATTACGTCAGGGCAACGCAATCAGCCCCAGCATTTT	CASSITSGQRNQPQHF	TRBJ1-5	TRBV19	16	.	few
TGTGCCAGCAGTGAAAAACGGAGCTCCTATAATTCACCCCTCCACTTT	CASSEKRSSYNSPLHF	TRBJ1-6	TRBV6-1	16	.	.
TGTGCCAGCAGCCACAGGACGGTCTCGGATGAGCAGTTCTTC	CASSHRTVSDEQFF	TRBJ2-1	TRBV7-2	14	.	few
TGTGCCAGTAGTGGGGACAGGGGGCCTGCAGATACGCAGTATTTT	CASSGDRGPADTQYF	TRBJ2-3	TRBV19	15	TRBD1	few
TGTGCCTGGAGTGTCACAAAAGAGACCCAGTACTTC	CAWSVTKETQYF	TRBJ2-5	TRBV30	12	.	.
TGTGCCAGCAAGGTTCAGGGGGCGACAGATACGCAGTATTTT	CASKVQGATDTQYF	TRBJ2-3	TRBV2	14	TRBD1	.
TGCGCCAGCAGCCAAGAAATAGCGTCCGAGCAGTACTTC	CASSQEIASEQYF	TRBJ2-7	TRBV4-3	13	.	few